The rows below give T cell receptor beta chains drawn from one sample of a study of T cell repertoires and Cas9 in healthy adults. Repertoires were generated with immunoSEQ multiplex PCR, while TCRdb's copy carries only in-frame clones and drops some. The sample holds some 15,000 clones, 89% seen once. The sample taken for sequencing was Tregs (CD4+, CD25+, CD127-, CD137-, CD154-) from PBMCs; culture status not recorded. The receptor source for this set is a human donor in good health. Both conserved end residues are part of each CDR3. Fields, in order: V gene, J gene, clone size, D gene, CDR3 protein, CDR3 DNA. D genes are given only for firm matches. Size is stated for part of the rows, as once, few or many counts, or as a class when the clone is expanded.

>TRBV7-9|TRBJ1-1|NA|TRBD1
CASSLSGTGAYTEAFF
TGTGCCAGCAGCTTATCTGGGACAGGGGCTTACACTGAAGCTTTCTTT
>TRBV27|TRBJ1-2|once|NA
CASTHLGRGWSGYTF
TGTGCCAGCACCCACCTAGGGCGCGGGTGGAGCGGCTACACCTTC
>TRBV30|TRBJ1-2|NA|TRBD1
CAWSLQGQGADGYTF
TGTGCCTGGAGCCTCCAGGGCCAGGGGGCTGATGGCTACACCTTC
>TRBV2|TRBJ2-1|few|TRBD2
CASSVDGGGYNEQFF
TGTGCCAGCAGTGTTGATGGGGGGGGTTACAATGAGCAGTTCTTC
>TRBV7-2|TRBJ1-3|NA|NA
CASSRGVGYGNTIYF
TGTGCCAGCAGCCGGGGGGTGGGGTACGGAAACACCATATATTTT
>TRBV5-1|TRBJ1-2|NA|NA
CASSSDYGYTF
TGCGCCAGCAGTTCAGACTATGGCTACACCTTC
>TRBV4-2|TRBJ2-1|NA|TRBD2
CASSQPTSGMGNEQFF
TGTGCCAGCAGCCAACCGACTAGCGGGATGGGAAATGAGCAGTTCTTC
>TRBV19|TRBJ1-2|NA|NA
CASRPPGTRGGYTF
TGTGCCTCGCGCCCCCCCGGGACACGAGGTGGCTACACCTTC
>TRBV5-1|TRBJ1-1|NA|NA
CASSLNTEAFF
TGCGCCAGCAGCTTGAACACTGAAGCTTTCTTT
>TRBV18|TRBJ2-2|NA|NA
CASSPQEAAGELFF
TGTGCCAGCTCACCACAGGAGGCGGCGGGGGAGCTGTTTTTT
>TRBV19|TRBJ1-5|few|TRBD1
CASCDRGGNQPQHF
TGTGCCAGTTGTGACAGGGGAGGCAATCAGCCCCAGCATTTT
>TRBV9|TRBJ2-1|NA|NA
CASSVGQRPRVSNEQFF
TGTGCCAGCAGCGTAGGGCAACGACCCAGGGTCTCCAATGAGCAGTTCTTC
>TRBV7-2|TRBJ1-2|NA|NA
CASSSTTGRDYGYTF
TGTGCCAGCAGCTCCACGACAGGTCGGGACTATGGCTACACCTTC
>TRBV19|TRBJ1-1|few|NA
CASSARGENTEAFF
TGTGCCAGTAGTGCCAGGGGAGAGAACACTGAAGCTTTCTTT
>TRBV6-5|TRBJ1-3|NA|NA
CASRAASGNTIYF
TGTGCCAGTAGAGCAGCCTCTGGAAACACCATATATTTT
>TRBV6-5|TRBJ1-2|NA|NA
CASSPDPNYGYTF
TGTGCCAGCAGTCCGGACCCAAACTATGGCTACACCTTC
>TRBV7-9|TRBJ2-3|once|TRBD2
CASRSPGLAPDTQYF
TGTGCCAGCAGGTCCCCGGGACTAGCGCCCGATACGCAGTATTTT
>TRBV10-3|TRBJ1-5|NA|TRBD1
CAISESTLGQARNQPQHF
TGTGCCATCAGTGAGTCGACGCTGGGACAGGCGCGCAATCAGCCCCAGCATTTT
>TRBV7-9|TRBJ1-1|NA|NA
CASSRILGTEAFF
TGTGCCAGCAGCCGCATACTCGGCACTGAAGCTTTCTTT
>TRBV2|TRBJ2-7|NA|TRBD1
CASSDRGLFEQYF
TGTGCCAGCAGCGACAGGGGGCTATTCGAGCAGTACTTC
>TRBV6-5|TRBJ2-7|NA|NA
CASTPCSYEQYF
TGTGCCAGCACGCCGTGCTCCTACGAGCAGTACTTC
>TRBV2|TRBJ1-2|few|TRBD1
CASSERGRGYTF
TGTGCCAGCAGTGAGAGGGGGCGGGGCTACACCTTC
>TRBV5-1|TRBJ2-5|NA|NA
CASSLRETQYF
TGCGCCAGCAGCTTGCGAGAGACCCAGTACTTC
>TRBV7-6|TRBJ2-5|NA|NA
CASSLRARETQYF
TGTGCCAGCAGCTTACGGGCACGGGAGACCCAGTACTTC
>TRBV6-8|TRBJ2-7|once|NA
CASRNSYEQYF
TGTGCCAGCAGAAACTCCTACGAGCAGTACTTC
>TRBV7-9|TRBJ1-4|NA|NA
CASSTGTRNEKLFF
TGTGCCAGCAGCACCGGGACACGGAATGAAAAACTGTTTTTT
>TRBV18|TRBJ2-6|once|NA
CASSPDSGANVLTF
TGTGCCAGCTCACCAGATTCTGGGGCCAACGTCCTGACTTTC
>TRBV18|TRBJ1-1|once|TRBD1
CASSPRQGLGTEAFF
TGTGCCAGCTCACCCCGACAGGGCCTGGGCACTGAAGCTTTCTTT
>TRBV18|TRBJ2-1|NA|TRBD2
CASSPGLAGVLNEQFF
TGTGCCAGCTCACCTGGACTAGCGGGAGTTTTAAATGAGCAGTTCTTC
>TRBV30|TRBJ2-7|NA|TRBD1
CAWNSPGTGYHEQYF
TGTGCCTGGAATTCTCCCGGGACAGGGTACCACGAGCAGTACTTC
>TRBV7-2|TRBJ1-6|few|NA
CASSSPPSPLHF
TGTGCCAGCAGCTCCCCGCCTTCACCCCTCCACTTT
>TRBV6-5|TRBJ2-7|few|NA
CASSYRTGPDFEQYF
TGTGCCAGCAGTTACCGCACGGGCCCGGATTTCGAGCAGTACTTC
>TRBV14|TRBJ2-1|NA|NA
CASSPAISSNEQFF
TGTGCCAGCAGCCCAGCCATCAGTTCCAATGAGCAGTTCTTC
>TRBV21-1|TRBJ2-5|NA|NA
CASSHWGQGGETQYF
TGTGCCAGCAGTCATTGGGGACAGGGGGGGGAGACCCAGTACTTC
>TRBV4-1|TRBJ1-1|NA|NA
CASSPTGREAFF
TGCGCCAGCAGCCCTACGGGCAGGGAAGCTTTCTTT
>TRBV18|TRBJ2-7|NA|NA
CASSPPGLQYEQYF
TGTGCCAGCTCACCTCCGGGACTTCAATACGAGCAGTACTTC
>TRBV18|TRBJ1-5|NA|NA
CASSPRGNQPQHF
TGTGCCAGCTCACCGAGGGGGAATCAGCCCCAGCATTTT
>TRBV5-6|TRBJ2-5|NA|TRBD2
CASSLGGGASETQYF
TGTGCCAGCAGCTTGGGCGGGGGGGCCTCGGAGACCCAGTACTTC
>TRBV27|TRBJ1-2|NA|NA
CASSNFRTGYTF
TGTGCCAGCAGTAACTTTCGGACTGGCTACACCTTC
>TRBV19|TRBJ1-2|NA|NA
CASSRTGGFFYGYTF
TGTGCCAGTAGTCGTACGGGGGGATTCTTCTATGGCTACACCTTC
>TRBV10-1|TRBJ2-1|NA|TRBD2
CASSPTSGGLYNEQFF
TGCGCCAGCAGCCCGACTAGCGGGGGCCTCTACAATGAGCAGTTCTTC
>TRBV4-1|TRBJ2-7|NA|NA
CASSRGLSYYEQYF
TGCGCCAGCAGCAGGGGCCTTTCTTACTACGAGCAGTACTTC
>TRBV9|TRBJ1-4|NA|TRBD1
CASSVTGVFNEKLFF
TGTGCCAGCAGCGTAACAGGGGTTTTTAATGAAAAACTGTTTTTT
>TRBV5-1|TRBJ2-5|NA|TRBD2
CASSGASGTQETQYF
TGCGCCAGCAGCGGAGCTAGCGGGACCCAAGAGACCCAGTACTTC
>TRBV7-9|TRBJ1-5|NA|TRBD1
CASSTGQGVSQPQHF
TGTGCCAGCAGCACGGGACAGGGAGTAAGTCAGCCCCAGCATTTT
>TRBV7-2|TRBJ2-7|NA|TRBD2
CASSLRAGLAGGYTYEQYF
TGTGCCAGCAGCCTTAGGGCGGGACTAGCGGGGGGTTACACCTACGAGCAGTACTTC
>TRBV4-2|TRBJ1-1|NA|NA
CASSQGVRGGNTEAFF
TGTGCCAGCAGCCAAGGGGTACGGGGGGGGAACACTGAAGCTTTCTTT
>TRBV18|TRBJ1-1|NA|NA
CASSGLATEAFF
TGTGCCAGCTCAGGTTTGGCCACTGAAGCTTTCTTT
>TRBV6-6|TRBJ2-3|NA|NA
CASSYSGLGADTQYF
TGTGCCAGCAGTTACTCGGGTTTGGGGGCAGATACGCAGTATTTT
>TRBV7-6|TRBJ2-2|NA|TRBD1
CASSPPGQGWTGELFF
TGTGCCAGCAGCCCACCGGGACAGGGATGGACCGGGGAGCTGTTTTTT
>TRBV18|TRBJ1-3|NA|NA
CATTRDLPSGNTIYF
TGTGCCACTACCAGGGACCTACCCTCTGGAAACACCATATATTTT
>TRBV2|TRBJ1-2|NA|TRBD1
CASRDRDYYGYTF
TGTGCCAGCAGGGACAGGGATTACTATGGCTACACCTTC
>TRBV5-1|TRBJ2-7|NA|NA
CASSDGTSAYEQYF
TGCGCCAGCAGCGACGGGACTTCCGCCTACGAGCAGTACTTC